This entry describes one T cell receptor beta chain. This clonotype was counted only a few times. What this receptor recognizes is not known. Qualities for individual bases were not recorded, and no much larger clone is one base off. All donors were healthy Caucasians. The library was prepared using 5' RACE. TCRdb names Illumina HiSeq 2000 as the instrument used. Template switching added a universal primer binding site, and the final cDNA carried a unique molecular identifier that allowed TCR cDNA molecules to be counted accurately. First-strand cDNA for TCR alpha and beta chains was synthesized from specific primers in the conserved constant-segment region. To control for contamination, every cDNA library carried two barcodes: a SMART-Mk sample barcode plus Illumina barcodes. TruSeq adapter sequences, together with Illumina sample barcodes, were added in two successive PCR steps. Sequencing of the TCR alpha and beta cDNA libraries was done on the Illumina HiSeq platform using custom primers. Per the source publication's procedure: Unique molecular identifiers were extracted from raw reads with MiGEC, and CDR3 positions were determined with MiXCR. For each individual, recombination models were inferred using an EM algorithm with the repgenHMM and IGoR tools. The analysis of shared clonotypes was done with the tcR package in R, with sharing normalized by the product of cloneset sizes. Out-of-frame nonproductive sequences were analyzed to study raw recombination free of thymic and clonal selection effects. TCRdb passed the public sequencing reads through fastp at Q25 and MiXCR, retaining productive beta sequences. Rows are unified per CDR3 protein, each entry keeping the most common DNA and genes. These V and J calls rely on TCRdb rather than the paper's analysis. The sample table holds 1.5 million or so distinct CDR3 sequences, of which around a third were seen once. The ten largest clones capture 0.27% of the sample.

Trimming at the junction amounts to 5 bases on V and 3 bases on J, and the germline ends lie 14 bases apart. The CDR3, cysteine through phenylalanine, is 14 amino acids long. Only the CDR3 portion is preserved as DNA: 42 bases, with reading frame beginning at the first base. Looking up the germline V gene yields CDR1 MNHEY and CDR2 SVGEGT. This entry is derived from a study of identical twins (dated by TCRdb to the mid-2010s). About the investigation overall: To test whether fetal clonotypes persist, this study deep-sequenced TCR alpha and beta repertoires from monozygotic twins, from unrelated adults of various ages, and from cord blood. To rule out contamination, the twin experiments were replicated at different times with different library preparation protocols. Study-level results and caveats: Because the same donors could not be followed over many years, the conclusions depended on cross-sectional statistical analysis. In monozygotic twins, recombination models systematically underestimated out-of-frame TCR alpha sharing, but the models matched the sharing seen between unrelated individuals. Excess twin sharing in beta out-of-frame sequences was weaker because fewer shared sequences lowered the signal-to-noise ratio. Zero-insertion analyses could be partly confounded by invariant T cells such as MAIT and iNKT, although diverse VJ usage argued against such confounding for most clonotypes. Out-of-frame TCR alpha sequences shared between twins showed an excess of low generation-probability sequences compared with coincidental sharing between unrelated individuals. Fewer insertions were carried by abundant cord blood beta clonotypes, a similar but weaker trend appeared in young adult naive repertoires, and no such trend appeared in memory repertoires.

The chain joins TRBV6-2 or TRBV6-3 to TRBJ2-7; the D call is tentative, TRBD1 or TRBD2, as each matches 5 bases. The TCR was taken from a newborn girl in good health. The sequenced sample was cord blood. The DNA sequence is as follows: TGTGCCAGCAGTAGGGGACGCTTCCACTACGAGCAGTACTTC. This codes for CASSRGRFHYEQYF.